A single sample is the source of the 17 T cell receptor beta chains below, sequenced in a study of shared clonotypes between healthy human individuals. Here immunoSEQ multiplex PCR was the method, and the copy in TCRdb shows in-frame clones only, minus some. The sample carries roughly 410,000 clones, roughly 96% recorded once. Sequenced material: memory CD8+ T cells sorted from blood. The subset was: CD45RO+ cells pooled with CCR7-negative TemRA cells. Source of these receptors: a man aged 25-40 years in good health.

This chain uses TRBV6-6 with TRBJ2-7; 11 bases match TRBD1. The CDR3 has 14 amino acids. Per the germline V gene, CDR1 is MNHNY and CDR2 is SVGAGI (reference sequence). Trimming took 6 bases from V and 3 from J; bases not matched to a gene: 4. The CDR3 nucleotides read TGTGCCAGCAGGCCCGGGACAGGGGGCTACGAGCAGTACTTC. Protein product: CASRPGTGGYEQYF.

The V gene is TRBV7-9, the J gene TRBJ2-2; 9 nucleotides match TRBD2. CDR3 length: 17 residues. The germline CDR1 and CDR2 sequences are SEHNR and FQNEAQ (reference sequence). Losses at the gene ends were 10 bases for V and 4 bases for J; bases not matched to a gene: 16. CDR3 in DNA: TGTGCCACCAACCCCCGCGGGACTAGCTTGGGCACCGGGGAGCTGTTTTTT. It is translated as CATNPRGTSLGTGELFF.

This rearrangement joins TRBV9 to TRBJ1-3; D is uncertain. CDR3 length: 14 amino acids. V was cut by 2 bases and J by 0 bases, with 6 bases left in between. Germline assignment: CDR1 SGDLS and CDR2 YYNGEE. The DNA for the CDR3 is TGTGCCAGCAGCGTTGGGTTCTCTGGAAACACCATATATTTT. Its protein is CASSVGFSGNTIYF. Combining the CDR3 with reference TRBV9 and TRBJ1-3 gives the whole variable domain DSGVTQTPKHLITATGQRVTLRCSPRSGDLSVYWYQQSLDQGLQFLIQYYNGEERAKGNILERFSAQQFPDLHSELNLSSLELGDSALYFCASSVGFSGNTIYFGEGSWLTVV.

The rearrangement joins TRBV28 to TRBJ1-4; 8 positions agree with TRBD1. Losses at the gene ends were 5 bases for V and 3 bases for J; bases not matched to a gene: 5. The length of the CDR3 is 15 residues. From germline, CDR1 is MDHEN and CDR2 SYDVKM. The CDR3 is CASSQKQGANEKLFF. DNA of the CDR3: TGTGCCAGCAGTCAAAAACAGGGGGCTAATGAAAAACTGTTTTTT.

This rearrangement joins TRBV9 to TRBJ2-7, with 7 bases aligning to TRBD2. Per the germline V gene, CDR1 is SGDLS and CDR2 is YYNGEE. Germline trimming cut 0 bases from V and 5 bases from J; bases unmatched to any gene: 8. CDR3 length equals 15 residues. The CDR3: CASSVGAGVKDEQYF. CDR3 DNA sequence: TGTGCCAGCAGCGTAGGGGCGGGAGTCAAGGACGAGCAGTACTTC.

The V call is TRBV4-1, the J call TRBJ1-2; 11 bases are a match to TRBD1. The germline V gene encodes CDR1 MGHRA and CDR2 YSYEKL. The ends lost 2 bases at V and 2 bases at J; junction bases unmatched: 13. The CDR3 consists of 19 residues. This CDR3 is CASSQRDGTGGIVNYGYTF. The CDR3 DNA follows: TGCGCCAGCAGCCAAAGGGATGGGACAGGGGGAATTGTCAACTATGGCTACACCTTC.

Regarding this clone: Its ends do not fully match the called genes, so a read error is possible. The CDR3 nucleotides read TGTGCTAGCAGCTTAGGGGGCGGCAATCAGCCCCAGCATTTT. It translates to CASSLGGGNQPQHF. This chain connects TRBV7-7 to TRBJ1-5; TRBD1 matches 7 bases. The germline CDR1 and CDR2 sequences are SSHAT and FNYEAQ (reference sequence). CDR3 length: 14 residues.

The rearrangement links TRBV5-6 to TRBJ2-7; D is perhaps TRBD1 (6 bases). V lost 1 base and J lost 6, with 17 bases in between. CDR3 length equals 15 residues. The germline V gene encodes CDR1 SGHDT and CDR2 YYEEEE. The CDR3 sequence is CASSLIPGQNVEQYF. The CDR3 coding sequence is TGTGCCAGCAGCTTGATCCCAGGACAGAACGTCGAGCAGTACTTC.

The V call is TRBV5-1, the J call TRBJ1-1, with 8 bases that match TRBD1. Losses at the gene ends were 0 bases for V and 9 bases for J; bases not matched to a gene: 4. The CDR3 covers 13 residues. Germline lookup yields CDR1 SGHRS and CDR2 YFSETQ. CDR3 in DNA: TGCGCCAGCAGCTTGGAGAGGACAGGGAAAGCTTTCTTT. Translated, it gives CASSLERTGKAFF.

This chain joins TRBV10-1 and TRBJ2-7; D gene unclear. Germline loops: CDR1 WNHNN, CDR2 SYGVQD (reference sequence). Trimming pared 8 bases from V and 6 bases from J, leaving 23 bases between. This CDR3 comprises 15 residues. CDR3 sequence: CASLLGRPSECEQYF. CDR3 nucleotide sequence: TGCGCCAGCCTCCTAGGCCGTCCGAGCGAATGCGAGCAGTACTTC.

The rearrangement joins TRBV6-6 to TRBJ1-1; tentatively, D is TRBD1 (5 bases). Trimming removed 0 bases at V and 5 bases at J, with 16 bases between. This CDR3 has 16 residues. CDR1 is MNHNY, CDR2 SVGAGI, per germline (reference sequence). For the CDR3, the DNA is TGTGCCAGCAGTTACTCGATATGGAGGGGTAAAACTGAAGCTTTCTTT. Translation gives CASSYSIWRGKTEAFF.

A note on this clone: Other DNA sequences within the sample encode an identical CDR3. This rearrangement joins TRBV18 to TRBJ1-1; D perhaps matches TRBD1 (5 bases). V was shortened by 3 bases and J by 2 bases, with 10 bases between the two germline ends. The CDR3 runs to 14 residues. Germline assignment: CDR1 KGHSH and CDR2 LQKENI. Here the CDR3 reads CASSPGGPNTEAFF. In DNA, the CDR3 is TGTGCCAGCTCACCCGGGGGTCCCAACACTGAAGCTTTCTTT.

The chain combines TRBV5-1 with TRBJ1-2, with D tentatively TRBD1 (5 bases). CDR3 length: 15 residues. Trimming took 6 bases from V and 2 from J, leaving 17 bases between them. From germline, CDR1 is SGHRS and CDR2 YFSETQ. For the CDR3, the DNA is TGCGCCAGCACCCTGGGGCAGTTCACCAACTATGGCTACACCTTC. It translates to CASTLGQFTNYGYTF.

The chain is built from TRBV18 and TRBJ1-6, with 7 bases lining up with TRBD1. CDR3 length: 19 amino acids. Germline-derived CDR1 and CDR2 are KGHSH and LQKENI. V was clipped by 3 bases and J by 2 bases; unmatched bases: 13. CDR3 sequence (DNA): TGTGCCAGCTCACCCCTCCCGATTCGACAGGGAACCTATAATTCACCCCTCCACTTT. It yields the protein CASSPLPIRQGTYNSPLHF.

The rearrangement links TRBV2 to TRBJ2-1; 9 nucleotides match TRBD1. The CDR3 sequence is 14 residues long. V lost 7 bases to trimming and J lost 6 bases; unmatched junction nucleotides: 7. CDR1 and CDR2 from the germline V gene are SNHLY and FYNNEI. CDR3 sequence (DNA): TGTGCCAGCACCCCGGGACAGGGTCTCAATGAGCAGTTCTTC. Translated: CASTPGQGLNEQFF.

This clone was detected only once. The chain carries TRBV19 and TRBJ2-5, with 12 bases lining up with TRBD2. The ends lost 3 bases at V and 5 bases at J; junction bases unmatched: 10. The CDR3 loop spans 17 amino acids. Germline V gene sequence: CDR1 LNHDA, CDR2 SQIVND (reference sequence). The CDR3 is CASSMTSGSPKGETQYF. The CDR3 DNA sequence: TGTGCCAGTAGTATGACTAGCGGGAGCCCAAAGGGGGAGACCCAGTACTTC.

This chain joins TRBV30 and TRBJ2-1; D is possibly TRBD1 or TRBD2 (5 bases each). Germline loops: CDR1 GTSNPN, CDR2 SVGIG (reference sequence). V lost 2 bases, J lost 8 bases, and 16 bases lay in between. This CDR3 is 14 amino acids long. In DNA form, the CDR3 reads TGTGCCTGGAGTCCACGTGTGGTGGGGGATGAGCAGTTCTTC. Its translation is CAWSPRVVGDEQFF.